The 7 T cell receptor beta chains listed next were all sequenced from one sample in a study of blood T cell repertoires in COVID-19. Sequencing was performed with immunoSEQ multiplex PCR; in TCRdb, only in-frame clones are kept and a portion is missing. The data contain just over 150,000 clones, just under 95% of them singletons. The material sequenced was peripheral blood. These TCRs come from a woman in her forties or fifties with acute or convalescent COVID-19.

V is TRBV5-8 and J is TRBJ1-5, with D perhaps matching TRBD1 (6 bases). The CDR3 totals 14 residues. V lost 6 bases and J 5 bases, leaving 15 bases between the germline ends. Per germline, CDR1 SGHTS and CDR2 YDEGEE. CDR3 in amino acids: CASIREGEDQPQHF. In DNA form, the CDR3 reads TGTGCCAGCATCCGGGAGGGGGAGGATCAGCCCCAGCATTTT.

The chain links TRBV9 to TRBJ1-6; TRBD1 matches at 10 bases. The junction had 7 bases not matched to a gene; V was cut back by 4 bases and J by 9 bases. This CDR3 spans 15 amino acids. Germline V gives CDR1 SGDLS, CDR2 YYNGEE. The CDR3 spells CASSPGTGVGSPLHF. CDR3 DNA sequence: TGTGCCAGCAGCCCCGGGACAGGGGTTGGTTCACCCCTCCACTTT.

This clone appeared a single time. The CDR3 loop is CASSSPGTAINQPQHF. The CDR3 nucleotides read TGTGCCAGCAGTTCCCCAGGGACAGCCATCAATCAGCCCCAGCATTTT. This chain uses TRBV6-2 or TRBV6-3 with TRBJ1-5, with TRBD1 identical over 7 bases. J was trimmed by 3 bases and V by 4 bases; bases with no gene match: 9. The CDR3 loop spans 16 amino acids. CDR1 MNHEY and CDR2 SVGEGT come from the germline V gene.

V usage is TRBV10-3 and J usage is TRBJ2-3; maybe TRBD1 (7 bases). The CDR3 length is 15 residues. V was trimmed by 4 bases and J by 4 bases, leaving 15 bases between them. Germline CDR1 and CDR2: ENHRY and SYGVKD. CDR3 in amino acids: CAISGGGTEPDTQYF. CDR3 DNA: TGTGCCATCAGTGGAGGGGGGACAGAGCCAGATACGCAGTATTTT.

This sequence joins TRBV5-4 and TRBJ2-1; 7 nucleotides align to TRBD1. There are 14 residues in the CDR3. V was clipped by 4 bases and J by 5 bases; unmatched bases: 6. Looked up from germline, CDR1 is SGHNT and CDR2 is YYREEE (reference sequence). The DNA of the CDR3 is TGTGCCAGCAGCCCGGGGACAGACCACAATGAGCAGTTCTTC. This codes for CASSPGTDHNEQFF.

This chain joins TRBV4-1 and TRBJ2-2; 11 bases match TRBD1. Germline CDR1 MGHRA, CDR2 YSYEKL. Losses at the gene ends were 3 bases for V and 5 bases for J; bases not matched to a gene: 2. The CDR3 has 15 residues. CDR3 residues: CASSHRDRGTGELFF. DNA for the CDR3: TGCGCCAGCAGCCACCGGGACAGGGGGACCGGGGAGCTGTTTTTT.

This chain uses TRBV13 with TRBJ1-2, with TRBD1 identical over 7 bases. Germline CDR1 PRHDT, CDR2 FYEKMQ (reference sequence). The CDR3 is 17 residues long. V dropped 5 bases and J dropped 0; count of bases not matched to a gene: 12. In DNA, the CDR3 is TGTGCCAGCAGCCCCACTCCGTCACAGGGGACTAACTATGGCTACACCTTC. Its protein is CASSPTPSQGTNYGYTF.